This T cell receptor beta chain was recorded in a study of T cells in Graves' hyperthyroidism and ophthalmopathy (dated by TCRdb to the late 2010s). For the study in its entirety: Peripheral blood was collected at initial diagnosis, before any treatment. The paper reports TCR Vbeta CDR3 sequencing of over 120 peripheral blood samples: around 45 ophthalmopathy, roughly 80 hyperthyroidism and 17 progressor patients. An independent validation cohort of 18 to 20 hyperthyroidism patients and 15 or so patients who later progressed to ophthalmopathy tested prospective prediction of ophthalmopathy. The approximately 100 discovery patients were divided at random into training and test sets in a 7:3 ratio. After sampling, hyperthyroidism patients received methimazole starting at 30 mg daily, and ophthalmopathy patients received high-dose intravenous methylprednisolone. In over five Graves' hyperthyroidism patients, the study also compared T-cell repertoires from thyroid tissue with T-cell repertoires from blood. A discovery cohort of about a hundred patients, roughly 43 with Graves' ophthalmopathy and roughly 59 with stable Graves' hyperthyroidism, was used to find distinguishing TCR V-J signatures. General study outcomes and caveats: Most expanded thyroid clonotypes (frequency above 0.001) were also detected in blood, suggesting blood repertoires may reflect thyroid immune responses. Sample size was not statistically predetermined, and blinding of investigators to group allocation was not performed. In validation, progression to ophthalmopathy was predicted by the model with approximately 67% sensitivity and under 85% specificity, a median of roughly six months before onset. In cross-validation, a model built on a 13 V-J signature told ophthalmopathy apart from stable hyperthyroidism with 85% to 90% sensitivity and 81% to 82% specificity, and in testing the same model reached 80%/75%.

Graves' hyperthyroidism was defined as stable when no progression to ophthalmopathy occurred over 18 months of follow-up. The hyperthyroidism patients were between 18 and 65 years old and newly diagnosed, with a disease duration of less than 2 months. Any patient with an uncontrolled infection, another autoimmune disease, pregnancy or lactation was excluded. Diagnoses were based on clinical symptoms, serum thyroxine and TRAb, thyroid ultrasound and orbital computed tomography. PBMCs were separated from 7.5 to 10 ml of fresh peripheral blood using Ficoll-Paque density gradient centrifugation. Trizol reagent was used to extract total RNA, and RNA quality was then checked on an Agilent 2100 Bioanalyzer. About this clonotype: The antigen it binds to is not known. Base qualities are not provided; no much larger clone lies one nucleotide away.

CDR1 and CDR2 were assigned from the germline V gene as SQVTM and ANQGSEA. Trimming leaves V shorter by 1 base and J shorter by 0 bases, with the junction holding 2 bases beyond the gene matches. The CDR3 numbers 14 residues from cysteine through phenylalanine. The only DNA kept is the CDR3, 42 bases in frame from the first base. TCR beta CDR3 regions were amplified from RNA transcripts. The first round of RT-PCR for the TCR CDR3 was performed with the HTBI primer set and the Qiagen OneStep RT-PCR kit. A second multiplex PCR round built the libraries, followed by size selection and purification. Libraries were sequenced paired-end with 100 bp reads on an Illumina HiSeq2000. The study's processing was this. SOAPnuke was used to process the raw data, throwing out any read that contained adapters or uncalled bases, had a mean Phred below 15, or lacked an exact constant-primer or identifier match. High-quality paired reads were merged using COPE v1.2.5, and each unique nucleotide sequence was defined as a clonotype. Clonotypes were aligned to IMGT TRBV, TRBD and TRBJ reference segments using MiTCR v1.1. Analysis was restricted to V-J combinations with a frequency above 0.0001, which covered 98% to 99.2% of repertoires. The TCS score was defined as F50 (clonal expansion) divided by E x V (chaos), with BLOSUM62-based TCRdist calculated between CDR3 peptides within each V-J. Welch's t-statistics and random forest reduced around 510 V-J features to 13, which were used in a naive Bayes classifier (R e1071). In-frame beta chains were kept once TCRdb had trimmed the public reads at Q25 with fastp and called clones with MiXCR. Each entry merges the rows of one CDR3 protein and shows their most common DNA and genes. TCRdb's processing, not the study's, gives the V and J calls here. The table for this sample lists approximately 400,000 distinct CDR3 sequences; roughly 25% of them were counted only once. Of the sample, about 73% falls within the top ten clones.

The chain uses TRBV29-1 and TRBJ2-7, with TRBD2 matching 8 junction bases. Material: blood. This clonotype was sampled from a man aged 50-59 years with Graves' hyperthyroidism. The DNA is TGCAGCGTTGAAGGCGGGAGGAGCTCCTACGAGCAGTACTTC. The translation is CSVEGGRSSYEQYF.